The text below deals with one TCR beta chain. Its specificity is not known. Measured with immunoSEQ multiplex PCR; TCRdb has only the in-frame clones, and not every one. This table has about 93,000 clones, about 86% appearing once. The V segment lost 4 bases and the J segment 2 bases; nucleotides outside the gene matches: 5. CDR1 is WSHSY, CDR2 SAAADI, per germline. The CDR3 consists of 15 residues. The entry originates in a study of T cell responses to AZD1222 COVID-19 vaccine. Study results and caveats: White British ancestry dominated among donors, who included more females, and clonal diversity was possibly underestimated.

Sample: peripheral blood, taken on day 0 of AZD1222 vaccination. V usage is TRBV10-2 and J usage is TRBJ1-2, with TRBD1 matching 9 bases. The TCR sequence derives from an adult in good health. CDR3 sequence reads: CASSGDRVQNYGYTF. CDR3 bases: TGCGCCAGCAGTGGGGACAGGGTTCAAAACTATGGCTACACCTTC.